One sample yielded the 12 T cell receptor beta chains listed below, sequenced in a study of T cells in women clearing cervical HPV infection. Assay: immunoSEQ multiplex PCR; the TCRdb copy retains only in-frame clones and omits some. The sample totals about 30,000 clones. Sequenced material: blood buffy coat. The receptor set was obtained from a woman aged 18 to 75 with a cervical HPV16 infection that either progressed to CIN3+ or cleared (not recorded which).

As regards this clone: The read ends 3 residues before the CDR3 terminus; that terminus is restored from the germline J gene. The chain links TRBV7-6 to TRBJ1-6, with 8 bases aligning to TRBD1. Unmatched junction bases numbered 7, after V lost 5 bases and J lost 7 bases. CDR1 and CDR2 (germline): SGHVS, FNYEAQ. The CDR3 spans 15 residues. CDR3 bases read: TGTGCCAGCAGCCCAGTGACAGGGGTGAATTCACCC. It yields the protein CASSPVTGVNSP. The CDR3 in full is CASSPVTGVNSPLHF. Based on the CDR3 plus reference TRBV7-6 and TRBJ1-6, the full variable domain is GAGVSQSPRYKVTKRGQDVALRCDPISGHVSLYWYRQALGQGPEFLTYFNYEAQQDKSGLPNDRFSAERPEGSISTLTIQRTEQRDSAMYRCASSPVTGVNSPLHFGNGTRLTVT.

Concerning this clone: The observed sequence ends 3 residues before the CDR3 terminus, with the missing tail filled in from the germline J gene. The chain combines TRBV7-2 with TRBJ1-2; a weak D match, TRBD1 (5 bases). CDR3 length: 15 residues. CDR1 is SGHTA and CDR2 is FQGNSA in the germline V gene. CDR3 bases read: TGTGCCAGCAGCTTATCGAGGGGTCCTACCTACGAC. It yields the protein CASSLSRGPTYD. In full, the CDR3 is CASSLSRGPTYDYTF.

Concerning this clone: The read comes to an end 3 residues before the CDR3 does, leaving the germline J gene to fill in the end. This chain uses TRBV5-4 with TRBJ1-1; 7 bases line up with TRBD1. The CDR3 has 14 residues. The ends lost 4 bases at V and 1 base at J; junction bases unmatched: 4. Germline V gives CDR1 SGHNT, CDR2 YYREEE (reference sequence). The sequenced part of the CDR3 DNA is TGTGCCAGCAGCCCAGACAGGGAGAACACTGAA. It translates to CASSPDRENTE. The full CDR3 protein is CASSPDRENTEAFF.

A word on this clone: Read data end 3 residues before the CDR3 end; the end is taken from the germline J gene. The J gene is TRBJ2-3, the V gene TRBV19; possibly TRBD1 for D (5 bases). Germline CDR1 reads LNHDA; CDR2 reads SQIVND (reference sequence). The CDR3 has 16 residues. CDR3: CASSPVPTASNQPQYF. The part of the CDR3 DNA that was read is TGTGCCAGTAGCCCTGTCCCGACAGCTTCCAATCAGCCG.

As to this clone: The read comes to an end 3 residues before the CDR3 does, leaving the germline J gene to fill in the end. The chain recombines TRBV2 with TRBJ1-1; D remains ambiguous. Germline values: CDR1 SNHLY, CDR2 FYNNEI. This CDR3 spans 14 amino acids. The DNA read from the CDR3 is TGTGCCAGCAGTGAGAGGGTCCTCACCTACGAG. Amino acid sequence: CASSERVLTYE. The whole CDR3 sequence reads CASSERVLTYEAFF.

Remarks on this clone: The read terminates 3 residues ahead of where the CDR3 ends, so the germline J gene completes it. This sequence joins TRBV7-9 and TRBJ2-1; tentatively, D is TRBD2 (5 bases). Germline CDR1 and CDR2: SEHNR and FQNEAQ (reference sequence). The CDR3 is 15 residues long. V lost 5 bases and J 7 bases, leaving 18 bases between the germline ends. CDR3 DNA (partial): TGTGCCAGCAGCCCCCTCGGGGATGTGAGTAATGAG. Translation: CASSPLGDVSNE. The entire CDR3 is CASSPLGDVSNEQFF.

A note on this clone: The CDR3 end falls 3 residues outside the read, so it is completed with the germline J gene. The V call is TRBV7-6, the J call TRBJ2-3, with TRBD2 matching 7 bases. After removal of 5 bases from V and 4 bases from J, the junction contained 9 bases not matched to a gene. Germline-derived CDR1 and CDR2 are SGHVS and FNYEAQ. This CDR3 has 15 residues. CDR3 sequence reads: CASSGMDGGSDTQYF. CDR3 DNA, as far as it was read: TGTGCCAGCAGCGGAATGGACGGGGGGTCAGATACG.

A remark on this clone: The read stops 3 residues short of the end of the CDR3; the missing end is completed from the germline J gene. V gene TRBV7-9 combines with J gene TRBJ2-7; possibly TRBD1 for D (6 bases). There are 13 residues in the CDR3. Between the trimmed V and J ends, which lost 3 bases and 3 bases, there was a span of 9 bases. Germline values: CDR1 SEHNR, CDR2 FQNEAQ (reference sequence). CDR3: CASSLDRYYEQYF. The CDR3 DNA, read in part, is TGTGCCAGCAGCTTGGACAGATACTACGAG.

As to this clone: The read ends 3 residues early relative to the CDR3; the germline J gene fills the gap. The chain carries TRBV2 and TRBJ1-5, with unresolved D. In germline, CDR1 is SNHLY, CDR2 FYNNEI. V lost 4 bases, J lost 5 bases, and 9 bases lay in between. The CDR3 covers 13 residues. The sequenced part of the CDR3 DNA is TGTGCCAGCAGTGTAAGGTCAGATCAGCCC. This sequence encodes CASSVRSDQP. In full, the CDR3 is CASSVRSDQPQHF.

As for this clone: The read terminates 3 residues before the CDR3 end, so the remaining end is supplied by the germline J gene. The rearrangement joins TRBV2 to TRBJ2-7; 7 nucleotides agree with TRBD1. The V gene's germline CDR1 is SNHLY and CDR2 FYNNEI. V lost 4 bases to trimming and J lost 1 base; unmatched junction nucleotides: 4. This CDR3 has 14 amino acids. The chain's CDR3 is CASSVDRFSYEQYF. CDR3 bases read: TGTGCCAGCAGTGTGGACAGGTTTTCCTACGAG.

Points on this clone: The sequence runs out 3 residues before the end of the CDR3; the remainder is reconstructed from the germline J gene. The chain joins TRBV5-1 to TRBJ2-3; 13 bases are a match to TRBD2. This CDR3 contains 17 residues. V was clipped by 0 bases and J by 4 bases; unmatched bases: 5. Germline CDR1 reads SGHRS; CDR2 reads YFSETQ. This CDR3 reads CASSLVGLAGEADTQYF. The DNA read from the CDR3 is TGCGCCAGCAGCTTGGTAGGACTAGCGGGAGAAGCAGATACG.

As to this clone: The read halts 3 residues ahead of the CDR3 end, with the missing end drawn from the germline J gene. This rearrangement joins TRBV7-6 to TRBJ2-3; no clear D. Germline V gene lookup returns CDR1 SGHVS and CDR2 FNYEAQ. The CDR3 spans 17 residues. The CDR3 bases that were read are TGTGCCAGCAGCTTAGAGCCCAGCCAGTATAGCAATCAGCCG. Protein: CASSLEPSQYSNQP. The full CDR3 is CASSLEPSQYSNQPQYF.